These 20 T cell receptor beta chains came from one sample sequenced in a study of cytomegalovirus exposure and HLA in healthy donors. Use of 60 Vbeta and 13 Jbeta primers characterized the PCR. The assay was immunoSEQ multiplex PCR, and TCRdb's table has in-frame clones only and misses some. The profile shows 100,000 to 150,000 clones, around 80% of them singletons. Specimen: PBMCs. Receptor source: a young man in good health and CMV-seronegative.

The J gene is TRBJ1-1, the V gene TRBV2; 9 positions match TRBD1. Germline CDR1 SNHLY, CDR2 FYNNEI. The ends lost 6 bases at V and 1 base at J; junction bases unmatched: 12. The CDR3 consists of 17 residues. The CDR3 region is CASREVRSGQGNTEAFF. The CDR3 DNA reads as TGTGCCAGCAGAGAGGTTCGCTCGGGACAGGGGAACACTGAAGCTTTCTTT.

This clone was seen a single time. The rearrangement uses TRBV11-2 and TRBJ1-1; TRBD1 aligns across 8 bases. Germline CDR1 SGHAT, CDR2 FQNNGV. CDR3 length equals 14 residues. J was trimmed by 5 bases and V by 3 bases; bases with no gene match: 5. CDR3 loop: CASSLTGEGTEAFF. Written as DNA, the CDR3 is TGTGCCAGCAGCTTGACAGGGGAGGGGACTGAAGCTTTCTTT.

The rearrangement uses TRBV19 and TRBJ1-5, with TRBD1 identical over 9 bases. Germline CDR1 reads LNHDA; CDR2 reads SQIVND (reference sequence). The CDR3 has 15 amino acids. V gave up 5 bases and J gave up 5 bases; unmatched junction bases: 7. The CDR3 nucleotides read TGTGCCAGTAGTGACTCCGGGACAGGGTATCAGCCCCAGCATTTT. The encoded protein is CASSDSGTGYQPQHF.

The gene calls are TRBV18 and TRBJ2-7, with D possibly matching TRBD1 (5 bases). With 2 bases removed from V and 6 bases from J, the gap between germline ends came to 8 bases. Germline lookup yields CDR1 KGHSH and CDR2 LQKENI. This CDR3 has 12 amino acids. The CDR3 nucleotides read TGTGCCAGCTCACCAGGACAATCCGAGCAGTACTTC. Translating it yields CASSPGQSEQYF.

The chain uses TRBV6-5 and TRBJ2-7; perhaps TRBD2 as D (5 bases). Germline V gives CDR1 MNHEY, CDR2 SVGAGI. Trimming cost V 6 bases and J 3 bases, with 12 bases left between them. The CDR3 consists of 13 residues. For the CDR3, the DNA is TGTGCCAGCAGCCCATTGGAGGTCTACGAGCAGTACTTC. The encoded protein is CASSPLEVYEQYF.

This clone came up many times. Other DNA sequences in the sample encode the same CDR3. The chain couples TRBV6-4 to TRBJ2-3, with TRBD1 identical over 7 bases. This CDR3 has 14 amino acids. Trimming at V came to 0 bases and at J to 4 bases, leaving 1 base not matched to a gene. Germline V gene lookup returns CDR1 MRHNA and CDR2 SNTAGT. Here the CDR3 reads CASSDSGGADTQYF. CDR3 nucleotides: TGTGCCAGCAGTGACTCAGGGGGCGCAGATACGCAGTATTTT.

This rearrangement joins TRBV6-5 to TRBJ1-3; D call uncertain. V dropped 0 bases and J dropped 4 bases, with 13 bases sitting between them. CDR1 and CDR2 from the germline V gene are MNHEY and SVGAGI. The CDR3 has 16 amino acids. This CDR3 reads CASSYSAGEGGNTIYF. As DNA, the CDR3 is TGTGCCAGCAGTTACTCGGCGGGAGAAGGGGGAAACACCATATATTTT.

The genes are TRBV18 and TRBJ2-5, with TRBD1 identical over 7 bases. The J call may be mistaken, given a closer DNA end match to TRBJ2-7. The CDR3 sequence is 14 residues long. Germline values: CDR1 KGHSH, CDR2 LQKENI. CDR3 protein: CASSQGAASYEQYF. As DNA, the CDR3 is TGTGCCAGCTCACAGGGGGCCGCCTCCTACGAGCAGTACTTC.

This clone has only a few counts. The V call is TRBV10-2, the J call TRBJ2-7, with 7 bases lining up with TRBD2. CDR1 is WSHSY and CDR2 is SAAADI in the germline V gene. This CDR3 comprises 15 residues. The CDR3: CATRRGERDSYEQYF. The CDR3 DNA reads TGCGCTACCCGAAGGGGTGAGCGGGACTCCTACGAGCAGTACTTC.

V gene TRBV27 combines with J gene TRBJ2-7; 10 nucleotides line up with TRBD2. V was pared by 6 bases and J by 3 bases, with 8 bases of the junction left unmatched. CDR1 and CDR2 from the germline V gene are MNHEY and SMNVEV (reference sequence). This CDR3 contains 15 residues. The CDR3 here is CASSSLAGESYEQYF. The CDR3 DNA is TGTGCCAGCAGCTCTCTAGCGGGAGAAAGCTACGAGCAGTACTTC.

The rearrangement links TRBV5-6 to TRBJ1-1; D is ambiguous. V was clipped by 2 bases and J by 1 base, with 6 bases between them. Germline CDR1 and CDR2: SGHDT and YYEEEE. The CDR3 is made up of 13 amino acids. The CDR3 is CASSFGQNTEAFF. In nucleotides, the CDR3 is TGTGCCAGCAGCTTTGGCCAGAACACTGAAGCTTTCTTT.

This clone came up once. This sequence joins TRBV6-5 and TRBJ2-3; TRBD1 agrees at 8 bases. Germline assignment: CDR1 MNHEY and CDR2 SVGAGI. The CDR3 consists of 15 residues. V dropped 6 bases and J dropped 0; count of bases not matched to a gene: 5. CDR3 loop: CASSLQGASTDTQYF. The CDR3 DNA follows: TGTGCCAGCAGCTTGCAGGGGGCAAGCACAGATACGCAGTATTTT.

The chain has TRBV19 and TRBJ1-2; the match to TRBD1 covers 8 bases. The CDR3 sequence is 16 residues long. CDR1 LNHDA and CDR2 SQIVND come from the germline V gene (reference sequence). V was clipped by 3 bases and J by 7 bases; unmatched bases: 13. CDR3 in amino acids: CASSIRVGRGHFGYTF. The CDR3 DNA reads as TGTGCCAGTAGTATTCGTGTCGGCAGGGGGCATTTTGGCTACACCTTC.

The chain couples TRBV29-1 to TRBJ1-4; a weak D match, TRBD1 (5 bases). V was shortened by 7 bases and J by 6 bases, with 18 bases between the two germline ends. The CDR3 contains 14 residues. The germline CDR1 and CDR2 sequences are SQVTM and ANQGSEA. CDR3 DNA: TGCAGCGCCGTTGACAGCGGAGGGGATGAAAAACTGTTTTTT. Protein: CSAVDSGGDEKLFF.

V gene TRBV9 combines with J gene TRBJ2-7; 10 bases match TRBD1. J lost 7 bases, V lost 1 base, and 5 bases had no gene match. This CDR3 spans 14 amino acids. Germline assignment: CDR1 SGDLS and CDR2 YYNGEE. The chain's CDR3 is CASSVRQGAREQYF. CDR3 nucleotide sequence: TGTGCCAGCAGCGTAAGACAGGGGGCGCGAGAGCAGTACTTC.

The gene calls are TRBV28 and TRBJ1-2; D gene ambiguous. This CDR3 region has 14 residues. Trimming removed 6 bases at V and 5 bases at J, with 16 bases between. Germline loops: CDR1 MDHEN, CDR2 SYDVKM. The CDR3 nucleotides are TGTGCCAGCAGAACCCTCTCTTTGGCTTATGGCTACACCTTC. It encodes CASRTLSLAYGYTF.

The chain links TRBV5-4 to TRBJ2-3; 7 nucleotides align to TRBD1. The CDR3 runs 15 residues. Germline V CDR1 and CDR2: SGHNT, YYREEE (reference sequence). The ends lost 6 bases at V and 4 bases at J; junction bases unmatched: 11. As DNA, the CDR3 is TGTGCCAGCAACCGCGGACAGGTGGGACCAGATACGCAGTATTTT. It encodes CASNRGQVGPDTQYF.

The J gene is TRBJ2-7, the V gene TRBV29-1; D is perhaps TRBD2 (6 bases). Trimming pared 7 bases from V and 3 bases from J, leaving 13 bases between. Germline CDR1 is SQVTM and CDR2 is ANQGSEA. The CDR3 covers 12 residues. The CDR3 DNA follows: TGCAGCGCCGGGACTCCATTCTACGAGCAGTACTTC. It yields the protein CSAGTPFYEQYF.

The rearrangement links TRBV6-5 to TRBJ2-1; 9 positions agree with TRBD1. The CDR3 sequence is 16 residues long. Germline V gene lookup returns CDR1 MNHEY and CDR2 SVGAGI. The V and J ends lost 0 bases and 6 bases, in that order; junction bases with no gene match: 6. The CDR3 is CASSYSSGTGSNEQFF. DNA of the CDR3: TGTGCCAGCAGTTACTCGTCTGGGACAGGGAGCAATGAGCAGTTCTTC.

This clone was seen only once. The DNA for the CDR3 is TGTGCCAGCTACCGGGACAGGCTCTACGAGCAGTACTTC. Its translation is CASYRDRLYEQYF. The chain recombines TRBV2 with TRBJ2-7; 8 nucleotides line up with TRBD1. The length of the CDR3 is 13 residues. The germline V gene has CDR1 SNHLY and CDR2 FYNNEI. V shed 8 bases, J shed 3 bases, and the junction held 6 bases outside the gene matches.